This T cell receptor beta chain was profiled in a study of T cells in Graves' hyperthyroidism and ophthalmopathy. Amplification of TCR beta CDR3 regions used RNA as the template. HTBI primers were the set used in a first-round RT-PCR of the TCR CDR3. MiXCR, run by TCRdb on the multiplex PCR reads, gives a single entry per CDR3 protein. The table shows about 500,000 distinct CDR3 sequences, with about 15% occurring only once. V gave up 8 bases and J gave up 4 bases, with 4 bases separating them. From germline, CDR1 is LNHNV and CDR2 YYDKDF (reference sequence). This CDR3 is built from 10 residues. This clonotype was seen a few times.

The sequence was collected from a woman aged 18-29 years with Graves' hyperthyroidism. What was sequenced was blood. This chain links TRBV15 with TRBJ2-3; D unclear. CDR3 coding DNA: TGTGCCACCGGGGCAGATACGCAGTATTTT. It is translated as CATGADTQYF.